This entry concerns a single TCR beta chain. The sample originates from a study of blood T cell repertoires in COVID-19. V gave up 2 bases and J gave up 3 bases; unmatched junction bases: 4. The length of the CDR3 is 15 residues. Germline V gene sequence: CDR1 MDHEN, CDR2 SYDVKM. TCRdb's copy holds only in-frame clones and misses some; the assay was immunoSEQ multiplex PCR. The sample records 320,000 or so clones, 85% being singletons. The chain is built from TRBV28 and TRBJ1-2, with 9 bases fitting TRBD1. The sequence was collected from a woman in her 30s who had been exposed to COVID-19. Source material: PBMCs or T cells enriched from blood (not recorded which). CDR3 region: CASSLGTGRYYGYTF. The CDR3 DNA reads TGTGCCAGCAGTTTAGGGACAGGGAGGTACTATGGCTACACCTTC.